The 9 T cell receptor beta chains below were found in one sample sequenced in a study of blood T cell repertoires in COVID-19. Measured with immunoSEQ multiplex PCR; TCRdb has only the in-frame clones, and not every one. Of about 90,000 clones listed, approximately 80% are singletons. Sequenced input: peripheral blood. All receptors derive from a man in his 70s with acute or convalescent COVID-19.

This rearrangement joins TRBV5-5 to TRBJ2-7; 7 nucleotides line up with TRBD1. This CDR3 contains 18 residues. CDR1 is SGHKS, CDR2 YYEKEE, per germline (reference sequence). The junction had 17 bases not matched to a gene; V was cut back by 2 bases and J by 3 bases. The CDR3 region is CASSFDETGFLLLYEQYF. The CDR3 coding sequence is TGTGCCAGCAGCTTTGATGAGACAGGGTTCTTATTACTCTACGAGCAGTACTTC.

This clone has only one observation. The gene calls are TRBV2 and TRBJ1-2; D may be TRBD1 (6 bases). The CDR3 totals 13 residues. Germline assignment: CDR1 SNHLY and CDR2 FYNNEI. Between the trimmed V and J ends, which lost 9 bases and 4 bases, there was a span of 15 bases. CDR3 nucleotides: TGTGCCAGTCATCAGGGGCCGCCCTATGGCTACACCTTC. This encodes CASHQGPPYGYTF.

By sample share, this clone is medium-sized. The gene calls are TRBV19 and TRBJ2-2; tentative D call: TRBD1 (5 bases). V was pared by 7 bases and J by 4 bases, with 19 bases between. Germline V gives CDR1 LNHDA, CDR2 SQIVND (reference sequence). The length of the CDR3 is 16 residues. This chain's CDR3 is CASTTGAGLLTGELFF. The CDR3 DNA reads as TGTGCCAGTACCACTGGAGCAGGGCTGCTCACCGGGGAGCTGTTTTTT.

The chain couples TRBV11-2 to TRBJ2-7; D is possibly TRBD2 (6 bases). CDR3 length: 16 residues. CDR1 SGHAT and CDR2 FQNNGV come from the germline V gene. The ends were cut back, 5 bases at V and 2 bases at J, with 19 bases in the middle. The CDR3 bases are TGTGCCAGCAGCCCTACCCGGGGGACGGGCCCCTACGAGCAGTACTTC. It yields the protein CASSPTRGTGPYEQYF.

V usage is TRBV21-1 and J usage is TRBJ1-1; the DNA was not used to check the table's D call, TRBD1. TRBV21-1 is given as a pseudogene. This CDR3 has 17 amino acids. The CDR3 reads CASRKESGTGGWTEAFF. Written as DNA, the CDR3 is TGTGCCAGCAGAAAAGAGTCCGGGACAGGGGGCTGGACTGAAGCTTTCTTT.

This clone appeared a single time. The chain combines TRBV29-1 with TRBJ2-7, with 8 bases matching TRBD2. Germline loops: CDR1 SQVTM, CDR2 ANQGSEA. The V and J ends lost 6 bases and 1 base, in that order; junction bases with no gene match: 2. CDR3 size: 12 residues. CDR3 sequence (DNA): TGCAGCGTAACTAGCGGATCCTACGAGCAGTACTTC. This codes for CSVTSGSYEQYF.

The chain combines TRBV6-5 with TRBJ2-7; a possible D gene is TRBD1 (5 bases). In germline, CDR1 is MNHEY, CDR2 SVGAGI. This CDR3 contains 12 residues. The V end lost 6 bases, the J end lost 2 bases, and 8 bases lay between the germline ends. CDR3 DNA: TGTGCCAGCAGCACGACAGCCTACGAGCAGTACGTC. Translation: CASSTTAYEQYV.

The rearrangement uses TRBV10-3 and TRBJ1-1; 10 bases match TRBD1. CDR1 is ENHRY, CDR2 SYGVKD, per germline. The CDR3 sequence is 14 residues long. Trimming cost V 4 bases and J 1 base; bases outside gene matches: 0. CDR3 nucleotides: TGTGCCATCAGTGGGGACAGGGGGAACACTGAAGCTTTCTTT. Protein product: CAISGDRGNTEAFF.

The CDR3 loop reads CASSSGGLPHSTDTQYF. The CDR3 region has the DNA TGCGCCAGCAGCTCCGGGGGACTACCCCATAGCACAGATACGCAGTATTTT. The V and J genes are TRBV5-1 and TRBJ2-3; 7 bases map to TRBD2. Germline V gives CDR1 SGHRS, CDR2 YFSETQ. This CDR3 region has 17 residues. Trimming cost V 3 bases and J 0 bases; bases outside gene matches: 10.